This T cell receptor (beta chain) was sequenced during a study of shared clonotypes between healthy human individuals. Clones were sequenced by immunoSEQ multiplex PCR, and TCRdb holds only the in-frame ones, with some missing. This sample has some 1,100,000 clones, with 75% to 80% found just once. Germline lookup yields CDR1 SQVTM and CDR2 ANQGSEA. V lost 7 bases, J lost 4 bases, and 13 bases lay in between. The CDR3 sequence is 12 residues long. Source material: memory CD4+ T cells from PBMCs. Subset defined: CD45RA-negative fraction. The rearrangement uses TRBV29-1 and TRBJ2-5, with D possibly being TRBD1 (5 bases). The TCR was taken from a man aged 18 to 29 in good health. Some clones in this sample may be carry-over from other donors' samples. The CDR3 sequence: CSAAPGIETQYF. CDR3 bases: TGCAGCGCAGCCCCAGGGATAGAGACCCAGTACTTC.